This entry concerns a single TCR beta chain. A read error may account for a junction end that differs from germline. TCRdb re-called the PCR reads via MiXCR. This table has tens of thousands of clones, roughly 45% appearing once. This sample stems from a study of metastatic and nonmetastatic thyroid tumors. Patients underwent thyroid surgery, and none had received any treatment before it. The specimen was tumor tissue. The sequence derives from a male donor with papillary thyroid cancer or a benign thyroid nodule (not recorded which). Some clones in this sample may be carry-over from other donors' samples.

The CDR3 sequence is CASSDSKGPETQYF. CDR3 DNA sequence: TGTGCCAGCAGTGACTCCAAAGGCCCGGAGACCCAGTACTTC. This rearrangement joins TRBV6-2 or TRBV6-3 to TRBJ2-5; D is uncertain. Germline V gives CDR1 MNHEY, CDR2 SVGEGT. This CDR3 is built from 14 residues.